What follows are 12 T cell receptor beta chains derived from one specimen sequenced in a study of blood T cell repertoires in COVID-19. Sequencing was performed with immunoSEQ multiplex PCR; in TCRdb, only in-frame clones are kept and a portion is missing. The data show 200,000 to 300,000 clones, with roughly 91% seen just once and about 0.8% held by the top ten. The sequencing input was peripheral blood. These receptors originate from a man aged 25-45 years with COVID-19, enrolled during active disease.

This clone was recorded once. Here the CDR3 reads CASSYSTDYNSPLHF. CDR3 nucleotides: TGTGCCAGCAGTTACTCGACAGATTATAATTCACCCCTCCACTTT. V gene TRBV6-5 combines with J gene TRBJ1-6, with a tentative D call TRBD1 (5 bases). The germline gives CDR1 MNHEY, CDR2 SVGAGI. Between the trimmed V and J ends, which lost 0 bases and 4 bases, there was a span of 7 bases. This CDR3 comprises 15 residues.

The CDR3 DNA sequence: TGCAGCGTTGAATACCGACTAGCGGGGCGCAATGAGCAGTTCTTC. Translation: CSVEYRLAGRNEQFF. V is TRBV29-1 and J is TRBJ2-1; 11 bases align to TRBD2. The CDR3 extends over 15 amino acids. Germline lookup yields CDR1 SQVTM and CDR2 ANQGSEA. V shed 2 bases and J 6 bases; nucleotides not matched to a gene: 6.

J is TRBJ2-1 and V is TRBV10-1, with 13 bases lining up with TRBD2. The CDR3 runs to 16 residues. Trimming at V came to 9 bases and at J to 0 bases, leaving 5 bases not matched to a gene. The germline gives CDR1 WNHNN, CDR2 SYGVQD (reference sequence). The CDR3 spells CASSTSGGLSYNEQFF. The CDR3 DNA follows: TGCGCCAGTTCGACTAGCGGGGGGCTCTCCTACAATGAGCAGTTCTTC.

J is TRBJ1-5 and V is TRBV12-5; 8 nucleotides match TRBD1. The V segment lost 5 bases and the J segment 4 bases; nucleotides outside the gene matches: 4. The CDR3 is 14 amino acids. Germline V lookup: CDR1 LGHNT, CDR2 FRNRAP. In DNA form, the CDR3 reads TGTGCTAGTGGTCACGGACAGGGAAATCAGCCCCAGCATTTT. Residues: CASGHGQGNQPQHF.

CDR3 residues: CASSEGAPSNQPQHF. CDR3 in DNA: TGTGCCAGCAGTGAAGGAGCACCTAGCAATCAGCCCCAGCATTTT. V is TRBV6-1 and J is TRBJ1-5; D is unclear. This CDR3 region has 15 residues. The germline V gene encodes CDR1 MNHNS and CDR2 SASEGT. Trimming left V 1 base short and J 0 bases short, with 7 bases between.

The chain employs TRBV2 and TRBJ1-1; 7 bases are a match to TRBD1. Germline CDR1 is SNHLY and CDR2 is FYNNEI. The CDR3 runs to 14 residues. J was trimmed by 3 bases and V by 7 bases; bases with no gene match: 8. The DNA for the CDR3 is TGTGCCAGCATCTCGACAGGGTCATACACTGAAGCTTTCTTT. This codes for CASISTGSYTEAFF.

The CDR3 region has the DNA TGTGCCAGCAGCTTAGTGGCAGGGGGTAGCTATGGCTACACCTTC. This encodes CASSLVAGGSYGYTF. The chain recombines TRBV11-3 with TRBJ1-2; 7 bases are shared with TRBD1. V lost 1 base to trimming and J lost 4 bases; unmatched junction nucleotides: 6. CDR1 SGHNT and CDR2 YENEEA come from the germline V gene. This CDR3 contains 15 residues. The full variable domain, with the rest looked up from reference TRBV11-3 and TRBJ1-2, is EAGVVQSPRYKIIEKKQPVAFWCNPISGHNTLYWYLQNLGQGPELLIRYENEEAVDDSQLPKDRFSAERLKGVDSTLKIQPAELGDSAVYLCASSLVAGGSYGYTFGSGTRLTVV.

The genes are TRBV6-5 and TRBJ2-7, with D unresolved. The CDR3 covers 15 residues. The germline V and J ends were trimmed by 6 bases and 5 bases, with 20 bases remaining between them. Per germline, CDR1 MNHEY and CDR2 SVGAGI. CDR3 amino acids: CASSRLGQFIHEQYF. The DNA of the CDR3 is TGTGCCAGCAGCCGCCTTGGGCAGTTTATACACGAGCAGTACTTC.

The CDR3 loop reads CASSITQDSGEKLFF. Written as DNA, the CDR3 is TGTGCCAGTAGTATAACCCAGGACAGTGGAGAAAAACTGTTTTTT. The rearrangement joins TRBV19 to TRBJ1-4; possible D gene TRBD1, 6 bases. V was shortened by 2 bases and J by 8 bases, with 15 bases between the two germline ends. Germline values: CDR1 LNHDA, CDR2 SQIVND (reference sequence). The CDR3 consists of 15 residues. The full variable domain, completed using reference TRBV19 and TRBJ1-4, is DGGITQSPKYLFRKEGQNVTLSCEQNLNHDAMYWYRQDPGQGLRLIYYSQIVNDFQKGDIAEGYSVSREKKESFPLTVTSAQKNPTAFYLCASSITQDSGEKLFFGSGTQLSVL.

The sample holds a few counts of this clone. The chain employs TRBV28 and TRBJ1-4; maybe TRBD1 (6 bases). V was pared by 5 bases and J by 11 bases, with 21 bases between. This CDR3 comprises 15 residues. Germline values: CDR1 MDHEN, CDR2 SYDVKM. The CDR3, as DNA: TGTGCCAGCAGTCTTACAGACAGGACCCCCCGGAAACTGTTTTTT. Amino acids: CASSLTDRTPRKLFF.

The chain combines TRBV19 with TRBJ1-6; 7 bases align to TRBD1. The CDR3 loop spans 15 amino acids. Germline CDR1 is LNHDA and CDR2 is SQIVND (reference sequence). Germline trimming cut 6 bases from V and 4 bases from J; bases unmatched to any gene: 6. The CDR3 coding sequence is TGTGCCAGTAGAAGGACAGGTGATTATAATTCACCCCTCCACTTT. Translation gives CASRRTGDYNSPLHF.

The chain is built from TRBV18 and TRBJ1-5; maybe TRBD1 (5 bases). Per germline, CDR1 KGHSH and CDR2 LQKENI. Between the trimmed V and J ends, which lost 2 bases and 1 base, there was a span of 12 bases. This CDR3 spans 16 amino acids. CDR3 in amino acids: CASSPIGGVSNQPQHF. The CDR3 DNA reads TGTGCCAGCTCACCAATTGGGGGGGTCAGCAATCAGCCCCAGCATTTT.